This TCR beta chain is drawn from a study of cytomegalovirus exposure and HLA in healthy donors. In the PCR, 60 Vbeta and 13 Jbeta primers were used. This table comes from immunoSEQ multiplex PCR, and its TCRdb copy is limited to in-frame clones, with some not included. The data hold around 150,000 clones, with roughly 85% observed a single time. The CDR3 contains 15 residues. V lost 5 bases and J 6 bases, leaving 19 bases between the germline ends. Germline V gives CDR1 MDHEN, CDR2 SYDVKM. The sequenced sample was PBMCs. The gene calls are TRBV28 and TRBJ1-2, with D possibly being TRBD1 (5 bases). This clonotype was obtained from a man aged 40-49 years in good health and CMV-seropositive. This CDR3 is CASSPSDSRLDGYTF. The CDR3 nucleotides are TGTGCCAGCAGTCCCTCAGACAGCCGTCTGGATGGCTACACCTTC.